A single sample is the source of the 12 T cell receptor beta chains below, sequenced in a study of shared clonotypes between healthy human individuals. Only in-frame clones appear in the TCRdb table, and some are missing; sequencing was by immunoSEQ multiplex PCR. Of fewer than 2.5 million clones in the sample, more than 85% were seen once. Sequencing input: naive CD4+ T cells from PBMCs. Noted subset: CD45RA+ positively selected. All receptors come from a man aged 18 to 35 in good health. Some clones in this sample may be carry-over from other donors' samples.

The rearrangement uses TRBV4-1 and TRBJ1-1, with D possibly TRBD1 on 5 matching bases. The CDR3 is 15 amino acids. Trimming removed 2 bases at V and 8 bases at J, with 18 bases between. Per germline, CDR1 MGHRA and CDR2 YSYEKL. CDR3 amino acids: CASSQNTPGDPEAFF. In nucleotides, the CDR3 is TGCGCCAGCAGCCAAAATACCCCTGGGGACCCGGAAGCTTTCTTT.

The chain combines TRBV7-3 with TRBJ2-1; 8 nucleotides align to TRBD2. This CDR3 is built from 16 residues. V lost 5 bases to trimming and J lost 7 bases; unmatched junction nucleotides: 13. CDR1 and CDR2 (germline): SGHTA, FQGTGA. The CDR3 protein is CASSATSGLAFNEQFF. CDR3 nucleotide sequence: TGTGCCAGCAGCGCAACCTCCGGACTAGCCTTTAATGAGCAGTTCTTC.

The chain has TRBV28 and TRBJ2-1; the match to TRBD2 covers 11 bases. This CDR3 spans 15 amino acids. Germline loops: CDR1 MDHEN, CDR2 SYDVKM. Unmatched junction bases numbered 5, after V lost 6 bases and J lost 4 bases. CDR3: CASRTGTSGYNEQFF. CDR3 coding DNA: TGTGCCAGCAGAACCGGGACTAGCGGATACAATGAGCAGTTCTTC.

V is TRBV19 and J is TRBJ2-5; TRBD1 matches 9 bases. Trimming removed 9 bases from V and 5 bases from J; junction bases left unmatched: 4. Looked up from germline, CDR1 is LNHDA and CDR2 is SQIVND (reference sequence). This CDR3 has 12 residues. The CDR3 sequence is CASLGQGETQYF. In DNA, the CDR3 is TGTGCCAGCCTTGGACAGGGGGAGACCCAGTACTTC.

The chain links TRBV4-1 to TRBJ2-1; a possible D gene is TRBD2 (7 bases). CDR1 and CDR2 from the germline V gene are MGHRA and YSYEKL. V was trimmed by 4 bases and J by 9 bases, leaving 19 bases between them. The CDR3 length is 15 residues. The CDR3 is CASSPPGGRMGEQFF. The CDR3, as DNA: TGCGCCAGCAGCCCCCCCGGGGGGCGAATGGGTGAGCAGTTCTTC.

In nucleotides, the CDR3 is TGTGCCACCAGGGACTCCGCCACAGATACGCAGTATTTT. This encodes CATRDSATDTQYF. This chain connects TRBV10-3 to TRBJ2-3, with D maybe TRBD2 (6 bases). Germline CDR1 is ENHRY and CDR2 is SYGVKD. The CDR3 has 13 residues. V was cut by 10 bases and J by 2 bases, with 13 bases left in between.

This chain uses TRBV28 with TRBJ1-1; D is undetermined. Trimming left V 7 bases short and J 11 bases short, with 20 bases between. Germline CDR1 and CDR2: MDHEN and SYDVKM. The CDR3 runs 13 residues. The CDR3 region has the DNA TGTGCCAGCACCTCGGGATCCACCCAAGAGGCTTTCTTT. Its protein is CASTSGSTQEAFF.

The genes are TRBV9 and TRBJ2-2; no clear D. Trimming removed 3 bases at V and 6 bases at J, with 21 bases between. Germline lookup yields CDR1 SGDLS and CDR2 YYNGEE. The CDR3 totals 17 residues. The CDR3 bases are TGTGCCAGCAGCGGGATACCGAACTACGTAACGGCCGGGGAGCTGTTTTTT. Protein sequence: CASSGIPNYVTAGELFF. The full variable domain, with the rest looked up from reference TRBV9 and TRBJ2-2, is DSGVTQTPKHLITATGQRVTLRCSPRSGDLSVYWYQQSLDQGLQFLIQYYNGEERAKGNILERFSAQQFPDLHSELNLSSLELGDSALYFCASSGIPNYVTAGELFFGEGSRLTVL.

This chain links TRBV27 with TRBJ2-3; TRBD2 agrees at 9 bases. The junction had 8 bases not matched to a gene; V was cut back by 5 bases and J by 5 bases. This CDR3 is 15 amino acids long. Germline V gene lookup returns CDR1 MNHEY and CDR2 SMNVEV (reference sequence). The CDR3 sequence is CASSAGLARQDTQYF. CDR3 coding DNA: TGTGCCAGCAGTGCCGGACTAGCGCGACAAGATACGCAGTATTTT.

In this sample, this clone turned up a few times. This sequence joins TRBV2 and TRBJ1-4, with D possibly matching TRBD1 (5 bases). CDR1 and CDR2 (germline): SNHLY, FYNNEI. The CDR3 is 12 residues long. V shed 11 bases and J shed 6 bases, with 13 bases lying between them. The CDR3 sequence is CARGERDEKLFF. The CDR3 bases are TGTGCCCGAGGGGAAAGGGATGAAAAACTGTTTTTT. Based on the CDR3 plus reference TRBV2 and TRBJ1-4, the full variable domain is EPEVTQTPSHQVTQMGQEVILRCVPISNHLYFYWYRQILGQKVEFLVSFYNNEISEKSEIFDDQFSVERPDGSNFTLKIRSTKLEDSAMYFCARGERDEKLFFGSGTQLSVL.

This rearrangement joins TRBV9 to TRBJ2-5; D uncertain. V shed 0 bases and J shed 5 bases, with 8 bases lying between them. The CDR3 loop spans 13 amino acids. CDR1 is SGDLS and CDR2 is YYNGEE in the germline V gene. The CDR3 spells CASSVAPVETQYF. The DNA for the CDR3 is TGTGCCAGCAGCGTAGCCCCAGTGGAGACCCAGTACTTC.

Written as DNA, the CDR3 is TGTGCCAGTCGCCGGATCCCCTCCTACAATGAGCAGTTCTTC. It yields the protein CASRRIPSYNEQFF. This chain uses TRBV19 with TRBJ2-1, with D uncertain. Germline CDR1 LNHDA, CDR2 SQIVND (reference sequence). This CDR3 is built from 14 residues. V gave up 8 bases and J gave up 0 bases, with 11 bases separating them.